The 5 T cell receptor beta chains below come from one sample, sequenced in a study of blood T cell repertoires in COVID-19. TCRdb's table, derived via immunoSEQ multiplex PCR, lists solely in-frame clones and lacks some. The data contain 200,000 to 250,000 clones, 75% to 90% of them singletons. Sequenced: peripheral blood. These receptor sequences come from a man between 25 and 39 years old who had recovered from COVID-19.

The chain links TRBV21-1 to TRBJ2-1; the D segment call TRBD1 is taken from the table without a DNA check. TRBV21-1 is flagged as a pseudogene. The CDR3 is 19 residues long. This CDR3 is CASSKGAYLGDRFYNEQFF. The DNA for the CDR3 is TGTGCCAGCAGCAAAGGAGCTTACTTAGGGGACAGGTTTTACAATGAGCAGTTCTTC.

V gene TRBV30 combines with J gene TRBJ2-7; tentatively, D is TRBD2 (7 bases). CDR3 length equals 14 residues. V lost 6 bases to trimming and J lost 2 bases, with 17 bases between them. Looked up from germline, CDR1 is GTSNPN and CDR2 is SVGIG (reference sequence). CDR3: CACGGRGGTYEQYF. The CDR3 nucleotides read TGTGCCTGCGGGGGGCGCGGGGGAACCTACGAGCAGTACTTC.

The chain joins TRBV3-1 (or the pseudogene TRBV3-2) to TRBJ1-2; unclear D gene. The CDR3 has 12 amino acids. The germline V and J ends were trimmed by 4 bases and 2 bases, with 5 bases remaining between them. CDR1 LGHDT and CDR2 YNNKEL come from the germline V gene (reference sequence). DNA of the CDR3: TGTGCCAGCAGCCTTCTGAACTATGGCTACACCTTC. Translated: CASSLLNYGYTF.

This clone is a singleton in its sample. This CDR3 reads CASSLDTNYGYTF. The DNA of the CDR3 is TGTGCCAGCAGCCTGGACACCAACTATGGCTACACCTTC. The V and J genes are TRBV27 and TRBJ1-2, with D possibly matching TRBD1 (5 bases). The CDR3 is 13 residues long. The germline gives CDR1 MNHEY, CDR2 SMNVEV (reference sequence). V lost 6 bases to trimming and J lost 2 bases, with 10 bases between them.

The gene calls are TRBV5-1 and TRBJ2-5, with D possibly being TRBD1 (5 bases). The CDR3 has 14 amino acids. CDR1 is SGHRS, CDR2 YFSETQ, per germline. Trimming took off 3 bases at V and 0 bases at J, with 9 bases between the two ends. CDR3 protein: CASSSQGYQETQYF. Written as DNA, the CDR3 is TGCGCCAGCAGCTCGCAGGGTTACCAAGAGACCCAGTACTTC.